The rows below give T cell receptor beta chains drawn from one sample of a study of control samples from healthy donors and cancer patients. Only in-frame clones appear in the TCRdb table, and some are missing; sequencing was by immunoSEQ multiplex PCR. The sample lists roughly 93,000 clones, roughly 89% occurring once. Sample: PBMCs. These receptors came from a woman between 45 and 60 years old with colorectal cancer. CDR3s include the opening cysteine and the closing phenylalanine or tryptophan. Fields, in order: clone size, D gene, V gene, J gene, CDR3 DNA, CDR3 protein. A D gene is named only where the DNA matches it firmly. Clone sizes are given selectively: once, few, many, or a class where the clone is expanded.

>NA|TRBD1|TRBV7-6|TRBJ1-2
TGTGCCAGCAGCTTTTTCGGGACAGGTGTTTATGGCTACACCTTC
CASSFFGTGVYGYTF
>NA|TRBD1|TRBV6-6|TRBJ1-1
TGTGCCAGCAGTCCCACTCCGGGACAGGGGGCTAGCGCTGAAGCTTTCTTT
CASSPTPGQGASAEAFF
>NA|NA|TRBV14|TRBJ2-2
TGTGCCAGCAGCCAGACGCGGGTAACCGGGGAGCTGTTTTTT
CASSQTRVTGELFF
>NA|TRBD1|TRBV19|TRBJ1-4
TGTGCCAGTAGTAAGAGAGGGACAGGGCGAGAAAAACTGTTTTTT
CASSKRGTGREKLFF
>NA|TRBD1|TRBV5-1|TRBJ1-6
TGCGCCAGCAGCTTAGAACAGGGGGCAGGTTCACCCCTCCACTTT
CASSLEQGAGSPLHF
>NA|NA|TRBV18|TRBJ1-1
TGTGCCAGCTCACCACCGCTGGTAATGAACACTGAAGCTTTCTTT
CASSPPLVMNTEAFF
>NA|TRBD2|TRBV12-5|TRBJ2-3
TGTGCTAGTGCCCCGTCTCTAGCGGGGGGAGGAAGGGATACGCAGTATTTT
CASAPSLAGGGRDTQYF
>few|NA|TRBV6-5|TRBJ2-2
TGTGCCACTCAGTTAGGGGCCGGGGAGCTGTTTTTT
CATQLGAGELFF
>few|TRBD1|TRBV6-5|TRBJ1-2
TGTGCCAGCAGTTCGGACAGGGTACCATATGGCTACACCTTC
CASSSDRVPYGYTF
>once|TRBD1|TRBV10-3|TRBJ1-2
TGTGCCATCAGTGAGCAGTCGGGGGCAGGGGGCTCAAACTATGGCTACACCTTC
CAISEQSGAGGSNYGYTF
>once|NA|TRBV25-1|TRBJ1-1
TGTGCCAGCATGACACAGGAGCACACTGAAGCTTTCTTT
CASMTQEHTEAFF
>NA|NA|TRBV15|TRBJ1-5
TGTGCCACCAGCAGAGATCAGGGGCAGCCCCAGCATTTT
CATSRDQGQPQHF
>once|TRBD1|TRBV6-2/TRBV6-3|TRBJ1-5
TGTGCCAGCAGCCCGGACAGGGAGCCCTATAGCAATCAGCCCCAGCATTTT
CASSPDREPYSNQPQHF
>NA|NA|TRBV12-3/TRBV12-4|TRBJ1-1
TGTGCCAGCAGTTTAGTCAGTAGGACTGAAGCTTTCTTT
CASSLVSRTEAFF
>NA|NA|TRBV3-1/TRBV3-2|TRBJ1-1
TGTGCCAGCAGCCAAGGCTCATGGGGCGCTTTCTTT
CASSQGSWGAFF
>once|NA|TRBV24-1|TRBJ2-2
TGTGCCACCAGTGACAGGACTCATGCGACGAACACCGGGGAGCTGTTTTTT
CATSDRTHATNTGELFF
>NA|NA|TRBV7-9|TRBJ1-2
TGTGCCAGCAGCCCAGTTAGGGAGTTGGGAAAGGGCTACACCTTC
CASSPVRELGKGYTF
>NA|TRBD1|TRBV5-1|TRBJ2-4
TGCGCCAGCAGCTTCGGACAGGTCTTAGGGGCCAAAAACATTCAGTACTTC
CASSFGQVLGAKNIQYF
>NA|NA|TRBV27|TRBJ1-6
TGTGCCAGCAGCCCCGCGGCCGGGACCTATAATTCACCCCTCCACTTT
CASSPAAGTYNSPLHF
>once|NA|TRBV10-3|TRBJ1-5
TGTGCCATCAGTGATAGGGACAGCAATCAGCCCCAGCATTTT
CAISDRDSNQPQHF
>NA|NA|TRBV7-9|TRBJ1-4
TGTGCCAGCAGCTTAGGCACCCCAACTAATGAAAAACTGTTTTTT
CASSLGTPTNEKLFF
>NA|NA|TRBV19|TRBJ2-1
TGTGCCAGTAGTATAGAGGGGGTTTCCTACAATGAGCAGTTCTTC
CASSIEGVSYNEQFF
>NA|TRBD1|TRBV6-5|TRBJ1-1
TGTGCCAGCAGTACCGGGACAGGGGCCCTGGGAGCTTTCTTT
CASSTGTGALGAFF
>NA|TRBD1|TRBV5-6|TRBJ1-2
TGTGCCAGCAGCTCGACAGGGATCGGCTACACCTTC
CASSSTGIGYTF
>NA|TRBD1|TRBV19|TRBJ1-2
TGTGCCAGTAGGCCGACAGGGGTTTGGGGCTACACCTTC
CASRPTGVWGYTF
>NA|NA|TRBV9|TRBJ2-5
TGTGCCAGCAGTTCGGGCCCCCTCAGGGAGACCCAGTACTTC
CASSSGPLRETQYF
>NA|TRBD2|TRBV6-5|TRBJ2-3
TGTGCCAGCAGTTACTCTTGGGGGGGAGGCACAGATACGCAGTATTTT
CASSYSWGGGTDTQYF
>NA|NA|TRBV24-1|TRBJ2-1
TGTGCCACCAGTGGGTCCGAGACGGTCAACAATGAGCAGTTCTTC
CATSGSETVNNEQFF
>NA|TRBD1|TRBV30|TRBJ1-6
TGTGCCTGGGGAGGACAGGCGAGGGCCTATAATTCACCCCTCCACTTT
CAWGGQARAYNSPLHF
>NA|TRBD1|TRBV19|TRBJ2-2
TGTGCCAGTAGTCCACAGACAGGGGTTGGCACCGGGGAGCTGTTTTTT
CASSPQTGVGTGELFF
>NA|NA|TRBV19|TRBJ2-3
TGTGCCAGTAGCCTCTTTACTACAACTAGCACAGATACGCAGTATTTT
CASSLFTTTSTDTQYF
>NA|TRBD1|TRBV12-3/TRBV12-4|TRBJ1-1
TGTGCCAGCAGTTCGACAGGGGGCACTGAAGCTTTCTTT
CASSSTGGTEAFF
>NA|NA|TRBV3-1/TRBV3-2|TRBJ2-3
TGTGCCAGCAGCCAAGATCGGGGGTACCTCGTTGCAGATACGCAGTATTTT
CASSQDRGYLVADTQYF
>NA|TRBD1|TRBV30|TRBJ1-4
TGTGCCTGGAGTGGGAAGGGACAGGGAAAAGAAAAACTGTTTTTT
CAWSGKGQGKEKLFF
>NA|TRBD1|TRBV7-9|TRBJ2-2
TGTGCCAGCAACCACAGGGGGAGGAACACCGGGGAGCTGTTTTTT
CASNHRGRNTGELFF
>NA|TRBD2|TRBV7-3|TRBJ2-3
TGTGCCAGCAGCCGGGGACTAAGCACAGATACGCAGTATTTT
CASSRGLSTDTQYF
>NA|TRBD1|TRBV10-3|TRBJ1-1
TGTGCCATCAGCGGACAGGGGAACACTGAAGCTTTCTTT
CAISGQGNTEAFF
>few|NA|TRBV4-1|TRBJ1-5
TGCGCCAGCAGCCATTATATTGCCAATCAGCCCCAGCATTTT
CASSHYIANQPQHF
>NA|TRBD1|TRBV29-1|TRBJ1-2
TGCAGCGGACAACAGGGGGACTATGGCTACACCTTC
CSGQQGDYGYTF
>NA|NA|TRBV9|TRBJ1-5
TGTGCCAGCAGCGACGGGACACTCAATCAGCCCCAGCATTTT
CASSDGTLNQPQHF